A single sample is the source of the 7 T cell receptor beta chains below, sequenced in a study of shared clonotypes between healthy human individuals. CD45RO-negative, CCR7-positively selected cells formed the naive CD8 fraction, excluding terminally differentiated effector memory CD45RA+ cells. The protocol was immunoSEQ multiplex PCR, while the TCRdb copy is restricted to in-frame clones and leaves out a portion. The sample has hundreds of thousands of clones, 95% to 97% seen once. Sequencing was done on a sample of naive CD8+ T cells sorted from blood. These receptors were obtained from a woman in her 30s in good health.

This clone was seen a single time. The chain couples TRBV27 to TRBJ2-4; the match to TRBD2 covers 13 bases. Germline loops: CDR1 MNHEY, CDR2 SMNVEV (reference sequence). The CDR3 extends over 15 amino acids. Losses at the gene ends were 6 bases for V and 8 bases for J; bases not matched to a gene: 7. Here the CDR3 reads CASRHPGTSGDIQYF. CDR3 coding DNA: TGTGCCAGCAGGCACCCCGGGACTAGCGGGGACATTCAGTACTTC.

The chain carries TRBV6-1 and TRBJ1-5; perhaps TRBD1 as D (5 bases). The CDR3 extends over 15 amino acids. V shed 4 bases and J shed 0 bases, with 10 bases lying between them. Germline CDR1 MNHNS, CDR2 SASEGT. The CDR3 coding sequence is TGTGCCAGCAGTGCTGACAGATATAGCAATCAGCCCCAGCATTTT. Amino acid sequence: CASSADRYSNQPQHF.

The V call is TRBV27, the J call TRBJ2-2; D call uncertain. The germline V gene encodes CDR1 MNHEY and CDR2 SMNVEV (reference sequence). Trimming took 5 bases from V and 6 from J, leaving 10 bases between them. This CDR3 is 13 amino acids long. This CDR3 is CASSPTKAGELFF. CDR3 DNA sequence: TGTGCCAGCAGTCCAACTAAGGCCGGGGAGCTGTTTTTT.

The chain employs TRBV19 and TRBJ2-1; D perhaps matches TRBD2 (5 bases). Trimming removed 5 bases from V and 8 bases from J, with 16 bases in between. The CDR3 is 14 amino acids. Germline CDR1 reads LNHDA; CDR2 reads SQIVND (reference sequence). CDR3 sequence: CASSWRTPGHEQFF. The CDR3 bases are TGTGCCAGTAGTTGGAGGACTCCCGGGCATGAGCAGTTCTTC.

V and J are TRBV7-3 and TRBJ2-1; 8 nucleotides match TRBD2. The V and J ends lost 0 bases and 3 bases, in that order; junction bases with no gene match: 7. CDR1 SGHTA and CDR2 FQGTGA come from the germline V gene. This CDR3 has 17 residues. DNA of the CDR3: TGTGCCAGCAGCTTAACGGGAGCGGGAGCCAACTACAATGAGCAGTTCTTC. This encodes CASSLTGAGANYNEQFF.

In nucleotides, the CDR3 is TGTGCCAGCAGCTTGGGGGGACAGGGCAGCAATCAGCCCCAGCATTTT. Translation: CASSLGGQGSNQPQHF. The V gene is TRBV5-6, the J gene TRBJ1-5, with 9 bases fitting TRBD1. The CDR3 is made up of 16 amino acids. J was trimmed by 1 base and V by 0 bases; bases with no gene match: 2. Germline V gene sequence: CDR1 SGHDT, CDR2 YYEEEE.

The chain uses TRBV19 and TRBJ2-7; 7 nucleotides line up with TRBD1. V shed 5 bases, J shed 3 bases, and the junction held 7 bases outside the gene matches. The germline V gene has CDR1 LNHDA and CDR2 SQIVND (reference sequence). This CDR3 has 14 residues. In DNA form, the CDR3 reads TGTGCCAGTAGTTCATTGACAGGGCGCTACGAGCAGTACTTC. It yields the protein CASSSLTGRYEQYF.